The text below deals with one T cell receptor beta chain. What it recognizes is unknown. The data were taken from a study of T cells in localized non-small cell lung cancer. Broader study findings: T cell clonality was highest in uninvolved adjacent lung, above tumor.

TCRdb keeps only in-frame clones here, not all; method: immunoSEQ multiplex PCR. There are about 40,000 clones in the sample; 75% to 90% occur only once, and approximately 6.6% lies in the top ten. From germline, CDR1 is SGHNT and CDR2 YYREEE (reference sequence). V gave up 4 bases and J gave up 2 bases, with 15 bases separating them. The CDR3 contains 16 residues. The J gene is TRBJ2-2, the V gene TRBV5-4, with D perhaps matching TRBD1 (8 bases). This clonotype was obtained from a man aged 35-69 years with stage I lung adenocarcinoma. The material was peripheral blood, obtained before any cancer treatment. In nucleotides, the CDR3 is TGTGCCAGCAGCACTACAGGGGGGGGTAACACCGGGGAGCTGTTTTTT. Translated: CASSTTGGGNTGELFF.